The rows below give T cell receptor beta chains drawn from one sample of a study of cytotoxic CD8 clonotypes in ibrutinib-treated CLL. Data came from immunoSEQ multiplex PCR; TCRdb stores just in-frame clones and leaves some out. This sample has 190,000 or so clones, with over 60% found just once. The sample here was PBMCs, taken after 24 months of ibrutinib treatment. The receptors were gathered from a human donor with chronic lymphocytic leukemia. CDR3s include the opening cysteine and the closing phenylalanine or tryptophan. D genes are given only for firm matches. Clone sizes are given selectively: once, few, many, or a class where the clone is expanded.

cdr3_aa	cdr3_nt	clone_size	j_call	v_call	d_call
CASGTSTGQYF	TGTGCCAGCGGCACTAGTACGGGGCAGTACTTC	.	TRBJ2-7	TRBV6-5	.
CASSFGGGTNEKLFF	TGTGCCAGCAGCTTTGGAGGGGGGACTAATGAAAAACTGTTTTTT	once	TRBJ1-4	TRBV7-2	.
CASSLGGTRAYEQYF	TGTGCCAGCAGCTTAGGGGGGACTAGGGCCTACGAGCAGTACTTC	.	TRBJ2-7	TRBV11-3	TRBD2
CASSLRGRLAKNIQYF	TGTGCCAGCAGTTTACGCGGCAGACTAGCCAAAAACATTCAGTACTTC	once	TRBJ2-4	TRBV28	.
CATSKKEAHEQFF	TGTGCCACCAGCAAGAAGGAGGCGCATGAGCAGTTCTTC	.	TRBJ2-1	TRBV15	.
CASSFAPTYEQYF	TGCGCCAGCAGCTTCGCCCCAACCTACGAGCAGTACTTC	few	TRBJ2-7	TRBV5-1	.
CASSIGQNQPQHF	TGTGCCAGCAGCATTGGACAGAATCAGCCCCAGCATTTT	.	TRBJ1-5	TRBV7-8	.
CASRRWTGNTGELFF	TGTGCCAGTAGAAGATGGACAGGGAACACCGGGGAGCTGTTTTTT	.	TRBJ2-2	TRBV19	TRBD1
CASSHGGLAGVYEQYF	TGTGCCAGCAGCCACGGGGGACTAGCGGGCGTCTACGAGCAGTACTTC	.	TRBJ2-7	TRBV7-3	TRBD2
CASSLGTSATYEQYF	TGTGCCAGCAGCCTTGGGACTAGCGCCACCTACGAGCAGTACTTC	.	TRBJ2-7	TRBV9	TRBD2
CASSPTRLGASSYNEQFF	TGTGCCAGCAGCCCCACCAGACTGGGGGCGAGCTCCTACAATGAGCAGTTCTTC	.	TRBJ2-1	TRBV9	.
CASSFTRADTQYF	TGTGCCAGCAGCTTCACTAGAGCAGATACGCAGTATTTT	.	TRBJ2-3	TRBV5-4	.
CAISETGTGKNIQYF	TGTGCCATCAGTGAGACAGGGACGGGCAAAAACATTCAGTACTTC	.	TRBJ2-4	TRBV10-3	.
CASAGTSGSYEQYF	TGCGCCAGCGCTGGGACTAGCGGTTCCTACGAGCAGTACTTC	.	TRBJ2-7	TRBV5-1	TRBD2
CASSSETGHYEQYF	TGTGCCAGCAGCTCCGAGACAGGGCACTACGAGCAGTACTTC	.	TRBJ2-7	TRBV7-6	TRBD1
CASSLRPDEEQFF	TGTGCCAGCAGCCTAAGACCGGATGAAGAGCAGTTCTTC	.	TRBJ2-1	TRBV7-6	.
CASSRQGAYTEAFF	TGTGCCAGCAGCAGACAGGGGGCCTACACTGAAGCTTTCTTT	.	TRBJ1-1	TRBV6-5	TRBD1
CASSQDIQYNEQFF	TGCGCCAGCAGCCAAGATATCCAATACAATGAGCAGTTCTTC	once	TRBJ2-1	TRBV4-3	.
CASSLSGNNEQFF	TGTGCCAGCAGTTTGTCGGGGAACAATGAGCAGTTCTTC	once	TRBJ2-1	TRBV27	.
CASSPAHSGELYEQYF	TGTGCCAGCAGTCCTGCCCATAGCGGGGAGTTATACGAGCAGTACTTC	.	TRBJ2-7	TRBV27	TRBD2
CASGLATVNEQFF	TGTGCTAGTGGTTTGGCGACAGTAAATGAGCAGTTCTTC	.	TRBJ2-1	TRBV12-5	.
CAGTSGLDEQYF	TGTGCCGGGACTAGCGGGCTCGACGAGCAGTACTTC	.	TRBJ2-7	TRBV30	TRBD2
CASSKTWARGTEAFF	.	few	TRBJ1-1	TRBV21-1	.
CASSQEPASSYEQYF	TGTGCCAGCAGCCAAGAGCCGGCTAGCTCTTACGAGCAGTACTTC	.	TRBJ2-7	TRBV4-2	.
CASSSGGSYNEQFF	TGTGCCAGCAGCTCTGGGGGCTCCTACAATGAGCAGTTCTTC	.	TRBJ2-1	TRBV7-2	.
CASSRDRQNEKLFF	TGTGCCAGCAGCCGGGACAGACAGAATGAAAAACTGTTTTTT	few	TRBJ1-4	TRBV7-9	TRBD1
CASSLVGPGNQPQHF	TGTGCCAGCAGTTTAGTAGGGCCGGGCAATCAGCCCCAGCATTTT	.	TRBJ1-5	TRBV27	.
CASSEGTGLIRAFF	TGTGCCAGCAGTGAAGGGACAGGACTGATTCGAGCTTTCTTT	once	TRBJ1-1	TRBV6-5	TRBD1
CASSQHGRTEAFF	TGCGCCAGCAGCCAACACGGGAGGACTGAAGCTTTCTTT	.	TRBJ1-1	TRBV4-3	.
CASSAVWGETQYF	TGTGCCAGCAGCGCCGTGTGGGGGGAGACCCAGTACTTC	.	TRBJ2-5	TRBV7-9	.
CASSIWGRAQNEQFF	TGTGCCAGTAGTATATGGGGGAGGGCCCAGAATGAGCAGTTCTTC	few	TRBJ2-1	TRBV19	TRBD2
CASSTMVNTEAFF	TGTGCCAGCAGCACGATGGTGAACACTGAAGCTTTCTTT	.	TRBJ1-1	TRBV7-2	.
CAISESMEGNLGEQYF	TGTGCCATCAGTGAGTCGATGGAGGGGAATTTGGGGGAGCAGTACTTC	few	TRBJ2-7	TRBV10-3	.
CASSPETSKPEAFF	TGTGCCAGCAGCCCCGAGACATCGAAACCTGAAGCTTTCTTT	.	TRBJ1-1	TRBV7-9	.
CASSQGLSGGYNEQFF	TGCGCCAGCAGCCAAGGTCTTAGCGGGGGCTACAATGAGCAGTTCTTC	.	TRBJ2-1	TRBV4-3	TRBD2
CASSPGLSSLLISYEQYF	TGCGCCAGCAGCCCGGGACTGTCATCTCTGCTGATCTCCTACGAGCAGTACTTC	.	TRBJ2-7	TRBV5-1	.
CASSLVHLAGAKETQYF	TGTGCCAGCAGCTTAGTACACCTAGCGGGAGCGAAAGAGACCCAGTACTTC	.	TRBJ2-5	TRBV7-6	TRBD2
CASSLVGGQLAKNIQYF	TGTGCCAGCAGTTTAGTCGGAGGACAACTAGCCAAAAACATTCAGTACTTC	.	TRBJ2-4	TRBV28	.
CASSLIGWSPRTEAFF	TGTGCCAGCAGCTTGATTGGTTGGTCGCCGAGGACTGAAGCTTTCTTT	.	TRBJ1-1	TRBV5-6	.
CASSPGDNQPQHF	TGTGCCAGCTCACCAGGGGATAATCAGCCCCAGCATTTT	few	TRBJ1-5	TRBV18	.
CASSSLHYTGGRGQPQHF	TGTGCCAGCAGTTCCCTACATTATACAGGGGGCCGCGGTCAGCCCCAGCATTTT	.	TRBJ1-5	TRBV28	TRBD1
CASSLRGLAGGSSYNEQFF	TGTGCCAGCAGTTTGAGAGGACTAGCGGGAGGGAGCTCCTACAATGAGCAGTTCTTC	.	TRBJ2-1	TRBV27	TRBD2
CASRATSGSHYEQYF	TGTGCCAGCAGGGCGACTAGCGGGAGTCATTACGAGCAGTACTTC	once	TRBJ2-7	TRBV27	TRBD2